The clone carrying this TCR beta chain turned up a few times. This specimen comes from a study of CD8+ T cells in alopecia areata. RNA, once extracted, was reverse transcribed into cDNA for use as the sequencing template. TCRdb keeps only in-frame clones here, not all; method: immunoSEQ multiplex PCR. The data contain around 150,000 clones, 60% of them singletons. Sample treatment: oral pan-JAK inhibitor, 5-10 mg twice daily. V was cut by 5 bases and J by 12 bases, with 15 bases left in between. Germline CDR1 is SGHDT and CDR2 is YYEEEE. The CDR3 runs 12 residues. The receptor comes from a human donor with alopecia areata. The material sequenced was CD4+ T cells sorted from blood, taken at week 24, from a patient treated with tofacitinib. The rearrangement links TRBV5-6 to TRBJ2-1, with D perhaps matching TRBD2 (6 bases). This chain's CDR3 is CASSSDWRGQFF. Written as DNA, the CDR3 is TGTGCCAGCAGTTCGGACTGGCGGGGGCAGTTCTTC. Full variable domain (rest looked up from reference TRBV5-6 and TRBJ2-1): DAGVTQSPTHLIKTRGQQVTLRCSPKSGHDTVSWYQQALGQGPQFIFQYYEEEERQRGNFPDRFSGHQFPNYSSELNVNALLLGDSALYLCASSSDWRGQFFGPGTRLTVL.